Each of the 20 T cell receptor beta chains below was sequenced from the same sample in a study of shared clonotypes between healthy human individuals. The repertoire was sequenced with immunoSEQ multiplex PCR; TCRdb's copy has only in-frame clones and lacks some. In the table there are millions of clones, roughly 94% of which are singletons. Sequenced material: naive CD4+ T cells sorted from blood. This sample's subset: CD45RA+ positively selected. All receptors come from a young man in good health.

This chain joins TRBV7-9 and TRBJ2-2; no reliable D call. This CDR3 spans 15 amino acids. Germline-derived CDR1 and CDR2 are SEHNR and FQNEAQ (reference sequence). V lost 0 bases and J 4 bases, leaving 9 bases between the germline ends. This CDR3 is CASSLARPSTGELFF. Written as DNA, the CDR3 is TGTGCCAGCAGCTTAGCCAGGCCTTCCACCGGGGAGCTGTTTTTT.

The chain couples TRBV5-1 to TRBJ2-1; D is possibly TRBD1 or TRBD2 (5 bases each). V was shortened by 2 bases and J by 6 bases, with 15 bases between the two germline ends. The CDR3 totals 15 residues. Germline V lookup: CDR1 SGHRS, CDR2 YFSETQ. The CDR3 nucleotides are TGCGCCAGCAGCTTCGAAGGGACCACAGGCAATGAGCAGTTCTTC. It translates to CASSFEGTTGNEQFF.

This chain connects TRBV5-7 to TRBJ2-5; D is ambiguous. TRBV5-7 is an ORF, with its function uncertain. The CDR3 covers 13 residues. Trimming shortened V by 4 bases and J by 8 bases, and 15 bases separated the two germline ends. This CDR3 is CASSLRWMGTQYF. The DNA of the CDR3 is TGTGCCAGCAGCCTTCGGTGGATGGGAACCCAGTACTTC.

The gene calls are TRBV10-3 and TRBJ1-1; weak D call: TRBD1 (6 bases). Germline assignment: CDR1 ENHRY and CDR2 SYGVKD. This CDR3 is built from 14 residues. V was shortened by 4 bases and J by 4 bases, with 13 bases between the two germline ends. CDR3 protein: CAISVGGVGTEAFF. CDR3 coding DNA: TGTGCCATCAGTGTAGGGGGAGTCGGCACTGAAGCTTTCTTT.

J is TRBJ1-4 and V is TRBV5-1; D is perhaps TRBD1 (6 bases). This CDR3 comprises 14 residues. Germline values: CDR1 SGHRS, CDR2 YFSETQ. Trimming stripped 2 bases from V and 6 bases from J, with 11 bases between. The CDR3 coding sequence is TGCGCCAGCAGCTTATCCGGGGGCGATGAAAAACTGTTTTTT. Its translation is CASSLSGGDEKLFF.

This chain links TRBV19 with TRBJ2-2; tentatively, D is TRBD2 (6 bases). From germline, CDR1 is LNHDA and CDR2 SQIVND (reference sequence). This CDR3 spans 19 amino acids. Between the trimmed V and J ends, which lost 4 bases and 6 bases, there was a span of 27 bases. As DNA, the CDR3 is TGTGCCAGTAGTAGAGCTGCCACACTAGCAGGCCGGGTGTCCGGGGAGCTGTTTTTT. Its translation: CASSRAATLAGRVSGELFF.

V usage is TRBV18 and J usage is TRBJ2-5; maybe TRBD2 (6 bases). Trimming left V 6 bases short and J 0 bases short, with 14 bases between. Per germline, CDR1 KGHSH and CDR2 LQKENI. The CDR3 runs to 15 residues. The CDR3 reads CASSRLRDYQETQYF. In nucleotides, the CDR3 is TGTGCCAGCTCTCGCCTCCGGGACTACCAAGAGACCCAGTACTTC. Full variable domain (rest looked up from reference TRBV18 and TRBJ2-5): NAGVMQNPRHLVRRRGQEARLRCSPMKGHSHVYWYRQLPEEGLKFMVYLQKENIIDESGMPKERFSAEFPKEGPSILRIQQVVRGDSAAYFCASSRLRDYQETQYFGPGTRLLVL.

J is TRBJ1-2 and V is TRBV4-3; no firm D call. The CDR3 contains 14 residues. From germline, CDR1 is LGHNA and CDR2 YSLEER. Trimming pared 0 bases from V and 3 bases from J, leaving 8 bases between. CDR3 coding DNA: TGCGCCAGCAGCCAAGAGACGGTTGACTATGGCTACACCTTC. The encoded protein is CASSQETVDYGYTF.

The chain is built from TRBV2 and TRBJ2-3; 7 nucleotides line up with TRBD2. This CDR3 is 17 amino acids long. V was pared by 6 bases and J by 1 base, with 13 bases of the junction left unmatched. CDR1 is SNHLY and CDR2 is FYNNEI in the germline V gene. The CDR3 sequence is CASRPLRWAGGTDTQYF. The CDR3 coding sequence is TGTGCCAGCAGGCCACTACGCTGGGCGGGGGGCACAGATACGCAGTATTTT.

V gene TRBV10-3 combines with J gene TRBJ2-2; TRBD1 aligns across 7 bases. V trimming: 8 bases; J trimming: 4 bases; junction bases outside the gene matches: 7. The germline V gene has CDR1 ENHRY and CDR2 SYGVKD. This CDR3 comprises 14 residues. In DNA form, the CDR3 reads TGTGCCATCGGAGGACAGGTTTCCACCGGGGAGCTGTTTTTT. Encoded protein: CAIGGQVSTGELFF.

Concerning this clone: Other DNA variants within this sample encode the same CDR3. The chain combines TRBV6-5 with TRBJ2-7, with TRBD2 identical over 12 bases. The CDR3 has 16 residues. J lost 2 bases, V lost 0 bases, and 2 bases had no gene match. CDR1 and CDR2 (germline): MNHEY, SVGAGI. The CDR3 region is CASSYSRLAGAYEQYF. The CDR3 DNA reads TGTGCCAGCAGTTACTCGAGACTAGCGGGGGCCTACGAGCAGTACTTC.

The chain couples TRBV30 to TRBJ2-5; D is uncertain. The CDR3 is 14 residues long. CDR1 and CDR2 from the germline V gene are GTSNPN and SVGIG (reference sequence). The germline V and J ends were trimmed by 0 bases and 5 bases, with 13 bases remaining between them. CDR3: CAWSVGNHRETQYF. CDR3 DNA sequence: TGTGCCTGGAGTGTGGGAAACCATAGGGAGACCCAGTACTTC.

This chain joins TRBV14 and TRBJ2-4; weak D call: TRBD2 (6 bases). Per the germline V gene, CDR1 is SGHDN and CDR2 is FVKESK. The CDR3 is 13 residues long. The V end lost 1 base, the J end lost 9 bases, and 10 bases lay between the germline ends. CDR3 sequence reads: CASSQVDGGIQYF. CDR3 DNA: TGTGCCAGCAGCCAAGTGGACGGGGGCATTCAGTACTTC. The variable domain in full, completed from reference TRBV14 and TRBJ2-4, reads EAGVTQFPSHSVIEKGQTVTLRCDPISGHDNLYWYRRVMGKEIKFLLHFVKESKQDESGMPNNRFLAERTGGTYSTLKVQPAELEDSGVYFCASSQVDGGIQYFGAGTRLSVL.

The chain uses TRBV10-3 and TRBJ2-5, with 11 bases fitting TRBD2. The CDR3 contains 17 residues. V was pared by 0 bases and J by 0 bases, with 3 bases of the junction left unmatched. Germline V gene sequence: CDR1 ENHRY, CDR2 SYGVKD. CDR3 protein: CAISESLAGGYQETQYF. The CDR3 nucleotides read TGTGCCATCAGTGAGTCTCTAGCGGGAGGATACCAAGAGACCCAGTACTTC.

Concerning this clone: At the DNA level, this CDR3 is encoded by other sequences in the same sample as well. The chain uses TRBV6-5 and TRBJ2-2; no definite D call. The CDR3 extends over 12 amino acids. Germline CDR1 reads MNHEY; CDR2 reads SVGAGI. Trimming took off 0 bases at V and 6 bases at J, with 2 bases between the two ends. The DNA of the CDR3 is TGTGCCAGCAGTTACTCCCCCGGGGAGCTGTTTTTT. Protein product: CASSYSPGELFF.

V is TRBV5-1 and J is TRBJ1-6; D perhaps matches TRBD1 (6 bases). The V end lost 4 bases, the J end lost 6 bases, and 11 bases lay between the germline ends. Per germline, CDR1 SGHRS and CDR2 YFSETQ. The CDR3 has 14 residues. The CDR3 loop is CASSRGGANSPLHF. The CDR3 region has the DNA TGCGCCAGCAGCCGGGGGGGCGCTAATTCACCCCTCCACTTT.

The rearrangement joins TRBV4-1 to TRBJ1-5; unclear D gene. Trimming left V 1 base short and J 2 bases short, with 9 bases between. Per the germline V gene, CDR1 is MGHRA and CDR2 is YSYEKL. The CDR3 spans 15 residues. CDR3 sequence reads: CASSQALDRNQPQHF. CDR3 coding DNA: TGCGCCAGCAGCCAAGCACTGGATCGCAATCAGCCCCAGCATTTT.

This chain uses TRBV18 with TRBJ2-7; TRBD1 aligns across 9 bases. Per the germline V gene, CDR1 is KGHSH and CDR2 is LQKENI. This CDR3 has 13 amino acids. V was pared by 4 bases and J by 6 bases, with 4 bases of the junction left unmatched. The CDR3 DNA follows: TGTGCCAGCTCACGGACAGGGGTGATCGAGCAGTACTTC. This sequence encodes CASSRTGVIEQYF.

The genes are TRBV6-1 and TRBJ1-2; no clear D. V shed 6 bases and J shed 5 bases, with 10 bases lying between them. The CDR3 is 12 residues long. Germline V gene sequence: CDR1 MNHNS, CDR2 SASEGT. In DNA form, the CDR3 reads TGTGCCAGCAGCCGCGGTTTATATGGCTACACCTTC. Protein: CASSRGLYGYTF.

The genes are TRBV5-1 and TRBJ1-2; 9 bases match TRBD1. CDR3 length: 14 amino acids. J gave up 5 bases and V 2 bases, and 4 bases lay outside the gene matches. The V gene's germline CDR1 is SGHRS and CDR2 YFSETQ. This CDR3 is CASSFGTGIYGYTF. The DNA of the CDR3 is TGCGCCAGCAGCTTCGGGACAGGGATATATGGCTACACCTTC.